The rows below give T cell receptor beta chains drawn from one sample of a study of cytomegalovirus exposure and HLA in healthy donors. TCRdb keeps only in-frame clones here, not all; method: immunoSEQ multiplex PCR. The table has under 90,000 clones, about nine tenths seen once. The sequenced material came from PBMCs. These TCRs come from a man younger than 35 in good health and CMV-seronegative. Both conserved end residues are part of each CDR3. The D gene is left open where the match is weak. For some rows the clone size is stated as once, few or many, or as a class when expanded; others skip it.

NA,TRBV7-9,NA,TRBJ1-1,TGTGCCAGCACCCTAATGAACACTGAAGCTTTCTTT,CASTLMNTEAFF
NA,TRBV2,NA,TRBJ1-1,TGTGCCAGCAGTGAACAAAGGGCAGGGGTCACTGAAGCTTTCTTT,CASSEQRAGVTEAFF
NA,TRBV28,NA,TRBJ1-2,TGTGCCAGCAGTGCACTAGGACTAAACTATGGCTACACCTTC,CASSALGLNYGYTF
TRBD1,TRBV11-3,NA,TRBJ2-2,TGTGCCAGCAGCTTAGATTACAGGGGGTTCGACTACGGGGAGCTGTTTTTT,CASSLDYRGFDYGELFF
NA,TRBV27,NA,TRBJ2-7,TGTGCCAGCAGTTTATCCAGGTTGGGTCCCGAGCAGTACTTC,CASSLSRLGPEQYF
NA,TRBV7-3,once,TRBJ2-1,TGTGCCAGCAGCTTAGCGGAGGGCCTCGGGGAGCAGTTCTTC,CASSLAEGLGEQFF
TRBD2,TRBV19,NA,TRBJ2-2,TGTGCCAGTAGCCGGACTAGCGGGATTAACACCGGGGAGCTGTTTTTT,CASSRTSGINTGELFF
NA,TRBV5-1,NA,TRBJ2-5,TGCGCCAGCAGCTTGATACCCCGGGGGGAGACCCAGTACTTC,CASSLIPRGETQYF
TRBD1,TRBV28,once,TRBJ2-7,TGTGCCAGCCGGGGCTGGGACAGTAACTACGAGCAGTACTTC,CASRGWDSNYEQYF
TRBD2,TRBV4-2,NA,TRBJ2-3,TGTGCCAGCAGCCAAGATCGGGCTAGCGGAGCAGATACGCAGTATTTT,CASSQDRASGADTQYF
TRBD1,TRBV7-9,NA,TRBJ1-1,TGTGCCAGCAGCTTTGGACAGGGTGAAGCTTTCTTT,CASSFGQGEAFF
NA,TRBV6-1,few,TRBJ2-7,TGTGCCAGCAGTGAAGCCCTAGGCCTTTCCTACGAGCAGTACTTC,CASSEALGLSYEQYF
NA,TRBV7-2,NA,TRBJ1-5,TGTGCCAGCAGCTCCCGGGGGCAGCCCCAGCATTTT,CASSSRGQPQHF
NA,TRBV10-3,NA,TRBJ2-2,TGTGCCACATCAACTGCGGACACCGGGGAGCTGTTTTTT,CATSTADTGELFF
NA,TRBV7-8,NA,TRBJ1-6,TGTGCCACCCGCCGGGAGGGTTTGGGAAATTCACCCCTCCACTTT,CATRREGLGNSPLHF